The 15 T cell receptor beta chains presented below share a single source sample, sequenced in a study of Tregs in tolerant kidney transplant recipients. The repertoire was sequenced with immunoSEQ multiplex PCR; TCRdb's copy has only in-frame clones and lacks some. This sample's table has around 1,700 clones. What these receptors recognize is not known. CFSE-labeled recipient PBMCs were cultured less than 7 days with irradiated graft donor PBMCs, then FACS-sorted. The sequencing here drew on CD4+ T cells from blood cultured with allogeneic cells, taken before the transplant. The receptors shown here come from a human patient who received a combined kidney and bone marrow transplant.

By frequency, this clone registers medium-sized. The sequenced CDR3 bases are TGTGCCAGCAGCCCTCGGACAGGGGGCTTGAATACG. Amino acid sequence: CASSPRTGGLNT. The CDR3 in its entirety is CASSPRTGGLNTQYF. The rearrangement links TRBV9 to TRBJ2-3, with TRBD1 matching over 11 bases. The read is 3 residues too short to cover the CDR3 end, so that end is filled in from the germline J gene. V dropped 4 bases and J dropped 7; count of bases not matched to a gene: 8. This CDR3 contains 15 residues. In germline, CDR1 is SGDLS, CDR2 YYNGEE. Based on the CDR3 plus reference TRBV9 and TRBJ2-3, the full variable domain is DSGVTQTPKHLITATGQRVTLRCSPRSGDLSVYWYQQSLDQGLQFLIQYYNGEERAKGNILERFSAQQFPDLHSELNLSSLELGDSALYFCASSPRTGGLNTQYFGPGTRLTVL.

On this clone: The read stops 3 residues short of the end of the CDR3; the missing end is completed from the germline J gene. The V and J genes are TRBV4-1 and TRBJ2-2; 11 bases are a match to TRBD2. This CDR3 contains 16 residues. Trimming cost V 4 bases and J 1 base; bases outside gene matches: 2. Germline assignment: CDR1 MGHRA and CDR2 YSYEKL. The CDR3 DNA, read in part, is TGCGCCAGCAGCCGAGGGACTAGCGGGAACACCGGGGAG. As protein: CASSRGTSGNTGE. From start to end, the CDR3 is CASSRGTSGNTGELFF.

To note about this clone: Read sequence stops 3 residues before the CDR3 end, and the germline J gene provides the missing end. This chain uses TRBV5-1 with TRBJ2-7, with a tentative D call TRBD2 (7 bases). Germline values: CDR1 SGHRS, CDR2 YFSETQ. V was shortened by 3 bases and J by 3 bases, with 13 bases between the two germline ends. There are 14 residues in the CDR3. This CDR3 is CASSSLGGGYEQYF. CDR3 DNA, as far as it was read: TGCGCCAGCAGCTCATTAGGGGGGGGCTACGAG.

Concerning this clone itself: From the germline J gene comes the end of the CDR3, since the read stops 3 residues before it. At the DNA level, this CDR3 is encoded by other sequences in the same sample as well. J is TRBJ2-3 and V is TRBV23-1; TRBD2 matches 7 bases. TRBV23-1 counts as an open reading frame of uncertain function. V trimming: 2 bases; J trimming: 0 bases; junction bases outside the gene matches: 5. This CDR3 spans 16 amino acids. CDR3 DNA (partial): TGCGCCAGCAGTCAAGGCGGGGGATCAAGCACAGATACG. It yields the protein CASSQGGGSSTDT. The complete CDR3 reads CASSQGGGSSTDTQYF.

Frequency places this clone as medium-sized (0.01 to 0.1%). The CDR3 reads CASSLGASYNEQFF. The DNA read from the CDR3 is TGCGCCAGCAGCTTGGGGGCGTCCTACAATGAG. This chain joins TRBV5-1 and TRBJ2-1; no reliable D call. Coverage ceases 3 residues before the CDR3 finishes, and the germline J gene fills in the end. CDR3 length: 14 amino acids. Trimming removed 0 bases at V and 1 base at J, with 5 bases between. Germline CDR1 reads SGHRS; CDR2 reads YFSETQ. Looking up the rest from reference TRBV5-1 and TRBJ2-1 gives the full variable domain: KAGVTQTPRYLIKTRGQQVTLSCSPISGHRSVSWYQQTPGQGLQFLFEYFSETQRNKGNFPGRFSGRQFSNSRSEMNVSTLELGDSALYLCASSLGASYNEQFFGPGTRLTVL.

This clone ranks as medium-sized (0.01 to 0.1%) in terms of frequency. Sequencing ends 3 residues short of the CDR3 end; the germline J gene provides the rest. The rearrangement links TRBV20-1 to TRBJ2-1; 10 nucleotides align to TRBD2. J was trimmed by 9 bases and V by 5 bases; bases with no gene match: 10. Per germline, CDR1 DFQATT and CDR2 SNEGSKA (reference sequence). The length of the CDR3 is 14 residues. The part of the CDR3 DNA that was read is TGCAGTGCTGGAGCTAGCGGGAGTCTTTTTGAG. Translation gives CSAGASGSLFE. The CDR3 in full is CSAGASGSLFEQFF.

Measured by frequency, this clone is large. Read coverage stops 3 residues before the CDR3 terminus; the germline J gene supplies the remainder. The chain couples TRBV29-1 to TRBJ2-3, with a possible D match to TRBD1 (6 bases). V lost 8 bases to trimming and J lost 3 bases, with 12 bases between them. The length of the CDR3 is 12 residues. Per germline, CDR1 SQVTM and CDR2 ANQGSEA. The CDR3 DNA, read in part, is TGCAGCAACGAACAGGGAACAGATACG. It is translated as CSNEQGTDT. In full, the CDR3 reads CSNEQGTDTQYF.

This clone is identified as medium-sized from frequency. The read stops 3 residues short of the end of the CDR3; the missing end is completed from the germline J gene. The chain joins TRBV7-2 to TRBJ1-5; TRBD1 agrees at 7 bases. Trimming took 3 bases from V and 7 from J; bases not matched to a gene: 3. CDR3 length: 13 residues. CDR1 and CDR2 from the germline V gene are SGHTA and FQGNSA. Incomplete CDR3 DNA: TGTGCCAGCAGCTTTAGGGGGCAACAGCCC. Protein: CASSFRGQQP. The entire CDR3 reads CASSFRGQQPQHF.

By frequency, this clone is medium-sized. Sequencing ends 3 residues short of the CDR3 end; the germline J gene provides the rest. V is TRBV20-1 and J is TRBJ2-7; TRBD2 aligns across 7 bases. Looked up from germline, CDR1 is DFQATT and CDR2 is SNEGSKA (reference sequence). Trimming cost V 0 bases and J 2 bases; bases outside gene matches: 7. The CDR3 has 15 residues. This CDR3 is CSARDPGGGTYEQYF. Partial CDR3 DNA: TGCAGTGCTAGAGATCCGGGGGGTGGTACCTACGAG.

This clone shows up as medium-sized (0.01 to 0.1%) by frequency. The CDR3 here is CASSLGQGSSNQPQHF. The part of the CDR3 DNA that was read is TGTGCCAGCAGCTTAGGACAGGGGTCCTCGAATCAGCCC. The J gene is TRBJ1-5, the V gene TRBV7-7; TRBD1 agrees at 8 bases. The CDR3 end falls 3 residues outside the read, so it is completed with the germline J gene. This CDR3 has 16 amino acids. The germline V gene encodes CDR1 SSHAT and CDR2 FNYEAQ (reference sequence). After removal of 1 base from V and 4 bases from J, the junction contained 6 bases not matched to a gene. Complete variable domain (other parts from reference TRBV7-7 and TRBJ1-5): GAGVSQSPRYKVTKRGQDVTLRCDPISSHATLYWYQQALGQGPEFLTYFNYEAQPDKSGLPSDRFSAERPEGSISTLTIQRTEQRDSAMYRCASSLGQGSSNQPQHFGDGTRLSIL.

In terms of frequency, this clone is medium-sized. The sequence runs out 3 residues before the end of the CDR3; the remainder is reconstructed from the germline J gene. This rearrangement joins TRBV10-3 to TRBJ1-2; a weak D match, TRBD1 (6 bases). CDR1 and CDR2 (germline): ENHRY, SYGVKD. CDR3 length: 17 residues. CDR3 bases read: TGTGCCATCAGAGCAAACACCGGGACATCTTATAACAATGAC. Translating gives CAIRANTGTSYNND. The full CDR3 sequence reads CAIRANTGTSYNNDYTF.

On this clone itself: With the read ending 3 residues before the CDR3 end, the germline J gene is used to fill in that end. V gene TRBV11-2 combines with J gene TRBJ2-5, with 10 bases lining up with TRBD1. The germline CDR1 and CDR2 sequences are SGHAT and FQNNGV. CDR3 length: 15 residues. CDR3 DNA (partial): TGTGCCAGCAGCAGAGACAGGGGGCCCGTAGATACC. The encoded protein is CASSRDRGPVDT. The CDR3, in full, reads CASSRDRGPVDTQYF.

Regarding this clone: The DNA ends 3 residues before the CDR3 does, and the rest of the CDR3 is filled in from the germline J gene. This chain joins TRBV5-1 and TRBJ1-4; TRBD1 matches 7 bases. V lost 5 bases, J lost 8 bases, and 12 bases stayed unmatched. The CDR3 spans 15 residues. CDR1 is SGHRS, CDR2 YFSETQ, per germline. The sequenced CDR3 bases are TGCGCCAGCAGTTTAAGACAGGGCGGAAGGGAAAAA. This encodes CASSLRQGGREK. The entire CDR3 protein reads CASSLRQGGREKLFF.

This clone is medium-sized by frequency. The read comes to an end 3 residues before the CDR3 does, leaving the germline J gene to fill in the end. The chain combines TRBV19 with TRBJ2-5, with TRBD2 identical over 12 bases. The V segment lost 6 bases and the J segment 1 base; nucleotides outside the gene matches: 9. The CDR3 spans 17 residues. Germline-derived CDR1 and CDR2 are LNHDA and SQIVND (reference sequence). CDR3 DNA, as far as it was read: TGTGCCAGTAGCGAGACTAGCGGGAGATATACCCAAGAGACC. This encodes CASSETSGRYTQET. In full, the CDR3 reads CASSETSGRYTQETQYF.

CDR3 region: CSATGLTNEKLFF. The sequenced part of the CDR3 DNA is TGCAGCGCTACAGGGTTAACTAATGAAAAG. The genes are TRBV29-1 and TRBJ2-2; D may be TRBD1 (6 bases). The sequence runs out 3 residues before the end of the CDR3; the remainder is reconstructed from the germline J gene. The CDR3 loop spans 13 amino acids. The V gene's germline CDR1 is SQVTM and CDR2 ANQGSEA.